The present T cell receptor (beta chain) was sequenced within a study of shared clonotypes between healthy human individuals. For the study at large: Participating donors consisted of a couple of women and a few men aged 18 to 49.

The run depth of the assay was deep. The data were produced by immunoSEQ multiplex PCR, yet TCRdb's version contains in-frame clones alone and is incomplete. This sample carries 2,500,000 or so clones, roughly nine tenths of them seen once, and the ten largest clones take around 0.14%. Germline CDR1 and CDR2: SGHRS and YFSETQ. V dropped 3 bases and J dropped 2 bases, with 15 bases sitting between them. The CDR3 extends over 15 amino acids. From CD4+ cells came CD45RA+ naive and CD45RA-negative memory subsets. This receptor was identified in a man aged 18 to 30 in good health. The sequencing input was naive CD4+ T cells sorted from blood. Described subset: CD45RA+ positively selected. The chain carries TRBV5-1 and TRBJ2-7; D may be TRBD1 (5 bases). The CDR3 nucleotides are TGCGCCAGCAGCTCGACGACAGCCTCTCCCTACGAGCAGTACTTC. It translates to CASSSTTASPYEQYF.